This T cell receptor (beta chain) is drawn from a study of identical twins (dated by TCRdb to 2016 to 2017). With regard to the full study: To test whether fetal clonotypes persist, this study deep-sequenced TCR alpha and beta repertoires from monozygotic twins, from unrelated adults of various ages, and from cord blood. To rule out contamination, replicate twin experiments were performed at different times with different library preparation protocols. Overall study outcomes, separate from this receptor: Invariant T cells such as MAIT and iNKT could partly confound zero-insertion analyses, though diverse VJ usage argued against this for most clonotypes. Excess twin sharing in beta out-of-frame sequences was weaker because fewer shared sequences lowered the signal-to-noise ratio. Fewer insertions were carried by abundant cord blood beta clonotypes, a similar but weaker trend appeared in young adult naive repertoires, and no such trend appeared in memory repertoires. Because the same donors could not be followed over many years, the conclusions depended on cross-sectional statistical analysis. Compared with coincidental sharing between unrelated individuals, an excess of low generation-probability sequences was observed among out-of-frame TCR alpha sequences shared between twins. In monozygotic twins, out-of-frame TCR alpha sharing was systematically underestimated by recombination models, although the models agreed with sharing between unrelated individuals.

Libraries came from 5' RACE. The sequencer was an Illumina HiSeq 2000. Template switching introduced a universal primer binding site; the final cDNA contained a unique molecular identifier, enabling accurate counting of TCR cDNA molecules. Specific primers in the conserved constant-segment region were used to synthesize first-strand cDNA for TCR alpha and beta chains. To control for contamination, each cDNA library was double barcoded with a SMART-Mk sample barcode plus Illumina barcodes. Two successive PCR steps introduced TruSeq adapter sequences along with Illumina sample barcodes. TCR alpha and beta cDNA libraries were sequenced on the Illumina HiSeq platform with custom primers. The authors processed their data as follows. Raw reads were processed with MiGEC to extract unique molecular identifiers, and MiXCR was used to determine CDR3 positions. Recombination models were inferred per individual with the repgenHMM and IGoR tools using an EM algorithm. The tcR package in R was used for shared clonotype analysis, with sharing normalized by the product of cloneset sizes. To study raw recombination without the effects of thymic and clonal selection, out-of-frame nonproductive sequences were analyzed. TCRdb trimmed public reads at Q25 via fastp, called clones via MiXCR and kept in-frame beta chains. Here each entry gathers all rows of one CDR3 protein and keeps the most common genes and DNA. The V and J calls come from TCRdb's annotation, not from the publication. This sample has approximately 530,000 distinct CDR3 sequences in its table, and 20% to 25% of those were observed once. Approximately 0.5% of the sample is taken by the ten largest.

All donors were healthy Caucasians. The twin cohort consisted of three pairs of female monozygotic twins, all aged about 18 to 29 years. Positive isolation kits from Invitrogen were used to isolate the CD4+ and CD8+ T cell populations. In the case of this clonotype: Its antigen is still unknown. No clone much larger than this one lies a single base away; base qualities are absent.

The sample was also linked to a second study, of yellow fever vaccine responses in identical twins. The second study's authors report: The T cell response to vaccination in identical twins was reported by the authors to appear partly convergent and partly personalized. In the study, vaccine-responding T cell clones were precisely tracked in identical twins.

Sequencing used CD4+ T cells sorted from blood. The sequence was obtained from a woman younger than 30 in good health.

The CDR3 in this case is CASTPLGGWETQYF. The nucleotides are TGTGCCAGCACCCCCCTGGGGGGGTGGGAGACCCAGTACTTC. This receptor chain uses TRBV2 and TRBJ2-5; a stretch of 7 junction bases matches TRBD2. V loses 7 bases at its end and J loses 5 bases; junction bases beyond the gene matches: 10. The cysteine opens and the phenylalanine closes a CDR3 of 14 amino acids. The read is trimmed to its CDR3 DNA, 42 bases read in frame from base 1. The germline V gene supplies CDR1 SNHLY and CDR2 FYNNEI. Reference TRBV2 and TRBJ2-5 proteins supply the regions before and after the CDR3; the full variable domain is: EPEVTQTPSHQVTQMGQEVILRCVPISNHLYFYWYRQILGQKVEFLVSFYNNEISEKSEIFDDQFSVERPDGSNFTLKIRSTKLEDSAMYFCASTPLGGWETQYFGPGTRLLVL.